This TCR beta chain was documented in a study of vaccination and CD4 T cells after COVID-19. The Oncomine TCR Beta short-read assay sequenced DNA from cultured CD4+ T cells. TCRdb itself ran the PCR reads through MiXCR, one entry per CDR3 protein. The sample carries approximately 20,000 distinct CDR3 sequences, around 40% recorded once. About this clonotype itself: Its antigen is undetermined.

Treatment reported: roughly ten-day PBMC culture with coronavirus spike peptide pools or control peptides (ViraFEST assay). V shed 5 bases and J shed 8 bases, with 9 bases lying between them. CDR3 length equals 11 residues. From germline, CDR1 is MDHEN and CDR2 SYDVKM. The TCR sequence derives from a human donor who received a COVID-19 vaccine. Source: CD4+ T cells from blood, cultured in vitro, taken before SARS-CoV-2 vaccination. The J gene is TRBJ1-1, the V gene TRBV28, with a possible D match to TRBD1 (5 bases). CDR3 nucleotides: TGTGCCAGCAGTCCCCAGGGAGAAGCTTTCTTT. This encodes CASSPQGEAFF.